The entry that follows covers one T cell receptor (beta chain) sequence. This clone was recorded only once. The antigen it recognizes is unknown. There are no base qualities to consult, and no much larger clone falls within one base. The record originates from a study of blood T cell repertoires in COVID-19 (dated by TCRdb to the early 2020s). Background for the entire study: The collaborator samples originated in the United States, Italy and Spain and spanned the acute and convalescent phases of COVID-19. The prospective study material was composed of cDNA or gDNA derived from T cells, B-cell-depleted T cells, or PBMCs. Deeply sampled blood TCRbeta repertoires from subjects exposed to, actively infected with, or recovered from COVID-19 were included in the dataset. A freely available public database, intended as a resource for researchers studying the immune response to SARS-CoV-2, is where the repertoires were released. Samples were obtained from the ongoing ImmuneRACE study (first 160 participants) and from about 1,300 subjects provided by 6 global collaborators. A de-identified subject ID, COVID-19 status, age in years and sex were almost always included in the sample metadata. Where available, HLA class I and class II types were obtained from metadata supplied by the sample provider rather than from assay-based typing. Study-wide findings and limitations: Clinical and demographic metadata were provided uncurated, with the amount varying by source and participant.

From the cysteine through the phenylalanine, the CDR3 covers 15 amino acids. CDR3 DNA only is kept here, 45 bases in frame from base 1. The germline V gene (reference sequence) specifies LGHDT as CDR1 and YNNKEL as CDR2. Trimming takes 4 bases off V and 6 bases off J; junction bases not matched to a gene: 8. Each collaborating institution followed its own protocols to collect whole blood in K2EDTA tubes. For TCRbeta analysis, collaborators shipped samples in one of three forms: frozen whole blood, isolated PBMCs, or DNA extracted from either of those sample types. TCRbeta CDR3 regions were amplified from genomic DNA using the immunoSEQ Assay, a bias-controlled multiplex PCR. From the authors' description of their analysis: Within the assay, amplification of reference gene primers was used to estimate how many nucleated cells each sample contained. To quantify the absolute abundance of each unique TCRbeta CDR3 rearrangement, sequence reads were collapsed and filtered. For each sample, productive Simpson clonality was calculated by taking the square root of Simpson's diversity index across productive rearrangements. Held by TCRdb, this immuneACCESS table contains in-frame sequences only and omits some clones. Under half of the omission traces to an unresolved V gene where checked; the cause of the rest is unknown. The DNA was the basis for D and trimming; V, J and clone size are from that table. For this sample the table gives 60,000 to 85,000 clones, of which 60% to 80% were detected only once. In total, the top ten clones hold roughly 6% of the sample.

The sequenced sample was peripheral blood. This chain joins TRBV3-1 (or the pseudogene TRBV3-2) to TRBJ2-2; a stretch of 7 junction bases matches TRBD1. The sequence derives from a woman aged 60-70 years with acute or convalescent COVID-19. CDR3 protein: CASSPGQVGAGELFF. Read as DNA, the sequence is TGTGCCAGCAGCCCTGGACAGGTTGGGGCCGGGGAGCTGTTTTTT.